A single sample gave rise to the 20 T cell receptor beta chains below, sequenced in a study of shared clonotypes between healthy human individuals. The assay was immunoSEQ multiplex PCR, and TCRdb's table has in-frame clones only and misses some. The table has 450,000 to 500,000 clones, roughly 80% seen once. The specimen sequenced was PBMCs. All receptors come from a woman in her thirties or forties in good health. Some clones in this sample may be carry-over from other donors' samples.

The genes are TRBV10-3 and TRBJ2-1; D possibly corresponds to TRBD2 (6 bases). Germline loops: CDR1 ENHRY, CDR2 SYGVKD. The ends were cut back, 10 bases at V and 3 bases at J, with 16 bases in the middle. The CDR3 covers 14 residues. CDR3 nucleotides: TGTGCCACCACCAGGGAGGTGGGCTACAATGAGCAGTTCTTC. This encodes CATTREVGYNEQFF.

This clone appeared many times. The chain employs TRBV5-1 and TRBJ1-1; D is ambiguous. The CDR3 totals 15 residues. CDR1 and CDR2 (germline): SGHRS, YFSETQ. V was pared by 0 bases and J by 3 bases, with 12 bases between. CDR3 DNA sequence: TGCGCCAGCAGCTTGGCGTTAGAGCGGGACACTGAAGCTTTCTTT. Protein product: CASSLALERDTEAFF.

This chain links TRBV5-1 with TRBJ2-7; 12 bases are a match to TRBD2. The CDR3 consists of 17 residues. V trimming: 0 bases; J trimming: 2 bases; junction bases outside the gene matches: 6. The V gene's germline CDR1 is SGHRS and CDR2 YFSETQ. The CDR3 nucleotides read TGCGCCAGCAGCTTGGAGGCTAGCGGGAGGGTTCCCTACGAGCAGTACTTC. The encoded protein is CASSLEASGRVPYEQYF.

The V gene is TRBV29-1, the J gene TRBJ2-7, with D uncertain. Looked up from germline, CDR1 is SQVTM and CDR2 is ANQGSEA. V lost 2 bases, J lost 3 bases, and 11 bases lay in between. The CDR3 has 13 residues. DNA of the CDR3: TGCAGCGTTGAAATGGGCTTGGGCTACGAGCAGTACTTC. As protein: CSVEMGLGYEQYF.

The chain combines TRBV28 with TRBJ2-1; maybe TRBD2 (5 bases). The CDR3 is 17 amino acids. V shed 6 bases and J shed 5 bases, with 23 bases lying between them. The germline V gene has CDR1 MDHEN and CDR2 SYDVKM. The CDR3 sequence is CASSTFRSGSAHNEQFF. The CDR3 nucleotides read TGTGCCAGCAGCACCTTTAGATCGGGTAGCGCGCACAATGAGCAGTTCTTC.

J is TRBJ1-5 and V is TRBV28; D call uncertain. Trimming removed 4 bases from V and 2 bases from J, with 12 bases in between. The CDR3 loop spans 15 amino acids. Looked up from germline, CDR1 is MDHEN and CDR2 is SYDVKM. Here the CDR3 reads CASSSISGGNQPQHF. CDR3 bases: TGTGCCAGCAGTTCGATCTCCGGGGGCAATCAGCCCCAGCATTTT. Combining the CDR3 with reference TRBV28 and TRBJ1-5 gives the whole variable domain DVKVTQSSRYLVKRTGEKVFLECVQDMDHENMFWYRQDPGLGLRLIYFSYDVKMKEKGDIPEGYSVSREKKERFSLILESASTNQTSMYLCASSSISGGNQPQHFGDGTRLSIL.

The chain combines TRBV27 with TRBJ1-1; D is unclear. Trimming removed 1 base at V and 0 bases at J, with 6 bases between. The CDR3 has 14 amino acids. Germline-derived CDR1 and CDR2 are MNHEY and SMNVEV (reference sequence). The CDR3 sequence: CASSLLAVNTEAFF. The CDR3 DNA reads TGTGCCAGCAGTTTATTGGCCGTGAACACTGAAGCTTTCTTT.

V usage is TRBV10-2 and J usage is TRBJ2-7; 11 bases are shared with TRBD1. The CDR3 is 13 residues long. Trimming at V came to 6 bases and at J to 3 bases, leaving 1 base not matched to a gene. Per the germline V gene, CDR1 is WSHSY and CDR2 is SAAADI. The CDR3 region is CASRGTGGYEQYF. CDR3 DNA sequence: TGCGCCAGCAGAGGGACAGGGGGCTACGAGCAGTACTTC.

The chain uses TRBV7-3 and TRBJ2-2, with D uncertain. This CDR3 comprises 16 residues. Germline CDR1 and CDR2: SGHTA and FQGTGA. The ends were cut back, 1 base at V and 1 base at J, with 10 bases in the middle. The CDR3 bases are TGTGCCAGCAGCTTAAAGTCCCCAGGGAACACCGGGGAGCTGTTTTTT. This translates into CASSLKSPGNTGELFF.

CDR3 nucleotides: TGTGCCAGCAGCTACAGCCTCTATGGCTACACCTTC. This gives the protein CASSYSLYGYTF. The chain links TRBV11-2 to TRBJ1-2; D unresolved. The germline CDR1 and CDR2 sequences are SGHAT and FQNNGV. The V end lost 4 bases, the J end lost 4 bases, and 7 bases lay between the germline ends. The length of the CDR3 is 12 residues.

Turning to this clone: A far larger clone is one base from this, pointing to a likely read error. The chain joins TRBV28 to TRBJ1-1; D gene unclear. This CDR3 is 16 amino acids long. V was trimmed by 8 bases and J by 7 bases, leaving 26 bases between them. Germline V gene sequence: CDR1 MDHEN, CDR2 SYDVKM. The CDR3 DNA is TGTGCCAGCGGTTCATATTCCCGAGACATTCTCGGTGAAGCTTTCTTT. It yields the protein CASGSYSRDILGEAFF.

The rearrangement links TRBV11-3 to TRBJ2-3; D unresolved. The CDR3 is made up of 15 amino acids. Trimming shortened V by 3 bases and J by 0 bases, and 10 bases separated the two germline ends. Germline values: CDR1 SGHNT, CDR2 YENEEA. The CDR3 coding sequence is TGTGCCAGCAGCTTGGGCAGTCCTAGCACAGATACGCAGTATTTT. Translation: CASSLGSPSTDTQYF.

V gene TRBV5-4 combines with J gene TRBJ1-2; D possibly corresponds to TRBD1 (5 bases). CDR3 length: 14 residues. Trimming took 4 bases from V and 7 from J, leaving 17 bases between them. Germline V gene lookup returns CDR1 SGHNT and CDR2 YYREEE (reference sequence). CDR3 in amino acids: CASSISPGVGGYTF. In nucleotides, the CDR3 is TGTGCCAGCAGCATTAGTCCGGGGGTTGGTGGCTACACCTTC.

Regarding this clone: A far larger clone is only one base removed, so a read error is likely. The genes are TRBV2 and TRBJ1-2, with 8 positions matching TRBD1. CDR3 size: 13 residues. CDR1 and CDR2 from the germline V gene are SNHLY and FYNNEI. J was trimmed by 9 bases and V by 9 bases; bases with no gene match: 12. The CDR3 sequence: CARTGTGSSSYTF. For the CDR3, the DNA is TGTGCCAGAACCGGGACAGGAAGTTCTAGCTACACCTTC.

The chain links TRBV10-3 to TRBJ2-1; TRBD2 agrees at 7 bases. Germline V gene data show CDR1 as ENHRY and CDR2 as SYGVKD. Losses at the gene ends were 10 bases for V and 12 bases for J; bases not matched to a gene: 6. The CDR3 loop spans 10 amino acids. The CDR3 is CATERERQFF. The CDR3, as DNA: TGTGCCACGGAGCGGGAACGGCAGTTCTTC.

To note about this clone: A far larger clone is one base from this, pointing to a likely read error. Other DNA sequences from this sample encode an identical CDR3 as well. The V call is TRBV15, the J call TRBJ1-1; tentative D call: TRBD1 (5 bases). Germline V gene sequence: CDR1 LNHNV, CDR2 YYDKDF (reference sequence). This CDR3 region has 14 residues. Deletions cut 5 bases from V and 2 bases from J, with 12 bases between. The chain's CDR3 is CATSGGQGNTEAFF. The CDR3, as DNA: TGTGCCACCAGCGGAGGGCAGGGAAACACTGAAGCTTTCTTT.

This chain links TRBV7-2 with TRBJ2-7; D ambiguous. The CDR3 extends over 13 amino acids. Germline V gene sequence: CDR1 SGHTA, CDR2 FQGNSA. V dropped 1 base and J dropped 5 bases, with 9 bases sitting between them. CDR3 sequence (DNA): TGTGCCAGCAGCTTAGTGCATATCCACGAGCAGTACTTC. It yields the protein CASSLVHIHEQYF.

This clone came up once. V usage is TRBV2 and J usage is TRBJ2-3; D may be TRBD2 (6 bases). V lost 7 bases, J lost 0 bases, and 14 bases lay in between. Germline V gene data show CDR1 as SNHLY and CDR2 as FYNNEI. This CDR3 spans 15 amino acids. CDR3 sequence: CASTSVRISTDTQYF. The CDR3, as DNA: TGTGCCAGCACTAGCGTCCGGATTAGCACAGATACGCAGTATTTT.

For this clone: The conserved phenylalanine or tryptophan is not found at the CDR3 terminus, so this likely reflects a read error. V is TRBV30 and J is TRBJ1-2; 8 nucleotides align to TRBD1. This CDR3 contains 14 residues. Germline lookup yields CDR1 GTSNPN and CDR2 SVGIG (reference sequence). V shed 5 bases, J shed 1 base, and the junction held 6 bases outside the gene matches. This CDR3 reads CAWGRDRSNYGYTL. For the CDR3, the DNA is TGTGCCTGGGGACGGGACAGGAGTAACTATGGCTACACCTTA.

The rearrangement links TRBV28 to TRBJ2-1; 11 bases match TRBD1. CDR3 length: 18 amino acids. With V trimmed by 4 bases and J by 3 bases, 11 bases remained unmatched. The germline V gene has CDR1 MDHEN and CDR2 SYDVKM. CDR3 bases: TGTGCCAGCAGTTCGATCCTAACGGGACAGGGGGGCTACAATGAGCAGTTCTTC. This encodes CASSSILTGQGGYNEQFF.